The subject of this entry is one T cell receptor beta chain. Its specific antigen is unknown. No base qualities exist here, and no much larger clone lies one base off it. This entry belongs to a study of blood T cell repertoires in COVID-19 (dated by TCRdb to the early 2020s). Study-level background: Samples covering the acute and convalescent phases of COVID-19 were provided by collaborators in the United States, Italy and Spain. The material from the prospective study consisted of cDNA or gDNA derived from T cells, B-cell-depleted T cells, or PBMCs. Deeply sampled blood TCRbeta repertoires from subjects exposed to, actively infected with, or recovered from COVID-19 were included in the dataset. The repertoires were made available in a free public database intended to serve as a resource for research on the immune response to SARS-CoV-2. Samples were obtained from the ongoing ImmuneRACE study (first 160 participants) and from 950 to 1,500 subjects provided by 6 global collaborators. Sample metadata almost always included a de-identified subject ID, COVID-19 status, age in years and sex. Where available, HLA class I and class II types were taken from metadata supplied by the sample provider and were not determined by assay-based typing. General study outcomes and caveats: The amount of clinical and demographic metadata varied by source and participant and was provided uncurated.

Participants in the prospective study were aged roughly 18 to 89 years, lived in more than 20 United States geographic areas, and enrolled through a virtual design. Cohort assignment in the prospective study relied on participant-reported clinical history from a screening survey and a study questionnaire. ImmuneRACE Cohort 3 recovered participants were defined by two consecutive negative NP/OP PCR tests, healthcare professional clearance, or symptom resolution. Mobile phlebotomists in the prospective study collected whole blood, serum and a nasopharyngeal or oropharyngeal swab from every participant. Participants in the prospective study had the option to provide additional blood draws and questionnaires over a roughly 2-month period. Prospective study blood samples were shipped either frozen or at room temperature before DNA extraction. TCRbeta CDR3 regions were amplified from genomic DNA by means of the immunoSEQ Assay, a bias-controlled multiplex PCR. As for the authors' bioinformatics: Nucleated cell counts per sample were estimated from amplification of reference gene primers within the assay. To quantify the absolute abundance of each unique TCRbeta CDR3 rearrangement, sequence reads were collapsed and filtered. For each sample, productive Simpson clonality was calculated by taking the square root of Simpson's diversity index across productive rearrangements. In its TCRdb copy, this immuneACCESS table keeps in-frame sequences only and misses some clones. Where compared with another copy, unresolved V genes explain less than half of these, and the others have no known cause. D and trimming come from the DNA, and the V and J calls and clone size come from that table. For this sample there are about 380,000 clones; approximately 87% appear just once. Of the sample, 1% to 1.5% falls within the top ten clones.

The germline V gene supplies CDR1 SGHRS and CDR2 YFSETQ. From its cysteine to its phenylalanine, the CDR3 spans 15 amino acids. Only the CDR3 part of the read is kept: 45 bases, read in frame from the first base. V gives up 0 bases and J gives up 2 bases, and the segment between their germline ends measures 9 bases. The sequence joins TRBV5-1 to TRBJ1-3; the D segment could be TRBD1, given 5 matching bases. Sequencing input: PBMCs or T cells enriched from blood (not recorded which). The sequence was collected from a man aged 25-45 years who had recovered from COVID-19. This receptor has the CDR3 CASSLAQGAGNTIYF. The DNA is TGCGCCAGCAGCTTGGCCCAGGGCGCTGGAAACACCATATATTTT.